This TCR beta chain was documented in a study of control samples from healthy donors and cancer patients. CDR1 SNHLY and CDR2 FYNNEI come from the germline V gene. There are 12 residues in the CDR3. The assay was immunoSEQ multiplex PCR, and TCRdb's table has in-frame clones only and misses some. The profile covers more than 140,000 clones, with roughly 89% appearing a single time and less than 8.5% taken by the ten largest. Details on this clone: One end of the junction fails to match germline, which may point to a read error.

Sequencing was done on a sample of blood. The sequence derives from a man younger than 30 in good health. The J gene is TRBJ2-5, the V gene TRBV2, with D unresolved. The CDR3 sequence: CASREGGETQYF. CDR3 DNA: TGTGCCAGCAGGGAAGGTGGGGAGACCCAGTACTTC.